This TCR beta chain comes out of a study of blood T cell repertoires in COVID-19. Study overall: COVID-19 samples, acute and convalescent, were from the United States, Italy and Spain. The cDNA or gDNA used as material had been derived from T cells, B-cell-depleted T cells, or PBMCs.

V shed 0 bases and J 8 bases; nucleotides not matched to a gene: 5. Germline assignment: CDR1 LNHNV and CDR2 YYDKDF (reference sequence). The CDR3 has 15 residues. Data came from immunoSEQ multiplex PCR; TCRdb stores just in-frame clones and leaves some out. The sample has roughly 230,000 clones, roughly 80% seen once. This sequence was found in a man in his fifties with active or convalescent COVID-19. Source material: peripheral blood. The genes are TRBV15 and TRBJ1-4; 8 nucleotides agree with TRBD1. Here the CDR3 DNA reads TGTGCCACCAGCAGAGATCAGGGGGCAGGGGAAAAACTGTTTTTT. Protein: CATSRDQGAGEKLFF.